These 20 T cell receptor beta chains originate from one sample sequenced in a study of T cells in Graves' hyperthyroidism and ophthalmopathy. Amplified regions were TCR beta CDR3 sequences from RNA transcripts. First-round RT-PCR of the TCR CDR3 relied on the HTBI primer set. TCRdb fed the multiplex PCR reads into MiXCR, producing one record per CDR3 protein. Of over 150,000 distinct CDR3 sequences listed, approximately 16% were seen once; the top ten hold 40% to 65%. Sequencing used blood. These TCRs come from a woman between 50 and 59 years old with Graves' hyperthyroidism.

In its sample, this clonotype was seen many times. The DNA of the CDR3 is TGTGCCAGCAGTCCCCCGGGGCGCAATCAGCCCCAGCATTTT. Translation: CASSPPGRNQPQHF. The chain uses TRBV6-1 and TRBJ1-5, with D perhaps TRBD1 (5 bases). Germline CDR1 reads MNHNS; CDR2 reads SASEGT. The CDR3 runs 14 residues. Trimming shortened V by 5 bases and J by 2 bases, and 10 bases separated the two germline ends.

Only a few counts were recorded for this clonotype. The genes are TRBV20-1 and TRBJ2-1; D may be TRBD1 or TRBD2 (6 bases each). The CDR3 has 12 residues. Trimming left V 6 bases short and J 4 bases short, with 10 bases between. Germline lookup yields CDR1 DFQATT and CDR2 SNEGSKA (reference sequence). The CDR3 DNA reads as TGCAGTGCCGCGGGACAATACAATGAGCAGTTCTTC. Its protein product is CSAAGQYNEQFF.

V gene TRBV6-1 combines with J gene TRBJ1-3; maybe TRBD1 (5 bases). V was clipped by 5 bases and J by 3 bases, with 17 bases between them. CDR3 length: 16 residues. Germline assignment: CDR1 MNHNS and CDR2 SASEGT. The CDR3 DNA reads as TGTGCCAGCAGTCGCGGGGGGGGGATTGGTGGAAACACCATATATTTT. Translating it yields CASSRGGGIGGNTIYF.

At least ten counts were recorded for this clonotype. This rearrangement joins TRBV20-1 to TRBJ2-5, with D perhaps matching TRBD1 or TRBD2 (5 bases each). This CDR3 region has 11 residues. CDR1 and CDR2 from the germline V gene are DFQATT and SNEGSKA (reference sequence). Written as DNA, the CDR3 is TGCAGCGTTAACGGGGCAGAGACCCAGTACTTC. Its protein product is CSVNGAETQYF.

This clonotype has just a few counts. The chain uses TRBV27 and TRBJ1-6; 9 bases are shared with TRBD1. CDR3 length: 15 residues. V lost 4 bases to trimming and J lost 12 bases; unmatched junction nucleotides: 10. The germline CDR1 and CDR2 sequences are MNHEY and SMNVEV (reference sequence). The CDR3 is CASSYLRTGVQPLHF. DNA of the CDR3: TGTGCCAGCAGTTACCTCCGGACAGGGGTCCAACCCCTCCACTTT.

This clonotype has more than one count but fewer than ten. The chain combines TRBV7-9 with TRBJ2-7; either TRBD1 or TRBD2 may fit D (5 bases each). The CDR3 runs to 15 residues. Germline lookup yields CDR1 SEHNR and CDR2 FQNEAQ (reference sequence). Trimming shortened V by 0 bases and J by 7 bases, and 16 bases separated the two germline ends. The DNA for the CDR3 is TGTGCCAGCAGCTTAGCCGGGGCTCGTAGATTAGAGCAGTACTTC. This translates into CASSLAGARRLEQYF.

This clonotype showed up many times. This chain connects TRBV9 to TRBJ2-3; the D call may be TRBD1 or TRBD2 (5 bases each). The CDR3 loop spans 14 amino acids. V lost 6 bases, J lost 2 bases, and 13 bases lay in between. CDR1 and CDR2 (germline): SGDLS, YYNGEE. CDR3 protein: CASTQTGTTDTQYF. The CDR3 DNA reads TGTGCCAGCACCCAGACTGGGACCACAGATACGCAGTATTTT. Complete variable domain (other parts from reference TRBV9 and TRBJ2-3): DSGVTQTPKHLITATGQRVTLRCSPRSGDLSVYWYQQSLDQGLQFLIQYYNGEERAKGNILERFSAQQFPDLHSELNLSSLELGDSALYFCASTQTGTTDTQYFGPGTRLTVL.

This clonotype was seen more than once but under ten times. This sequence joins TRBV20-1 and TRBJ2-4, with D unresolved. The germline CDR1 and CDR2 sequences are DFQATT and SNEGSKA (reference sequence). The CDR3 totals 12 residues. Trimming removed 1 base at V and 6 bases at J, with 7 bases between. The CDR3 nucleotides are TGCAGTGCTAGAGGCTCGGGAAACATTCAGTACTTC. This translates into CSARGSGNIQYF.

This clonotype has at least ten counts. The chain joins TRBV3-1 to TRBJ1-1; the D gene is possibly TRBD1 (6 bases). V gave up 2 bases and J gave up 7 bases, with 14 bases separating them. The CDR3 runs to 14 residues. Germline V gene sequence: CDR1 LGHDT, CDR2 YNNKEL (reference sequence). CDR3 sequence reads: CASSQRGEGSEAFF. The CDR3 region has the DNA TGTGCCAGCAGCCAAAGGGGGGAGGGGAGTGAAGCTTTCTTT.

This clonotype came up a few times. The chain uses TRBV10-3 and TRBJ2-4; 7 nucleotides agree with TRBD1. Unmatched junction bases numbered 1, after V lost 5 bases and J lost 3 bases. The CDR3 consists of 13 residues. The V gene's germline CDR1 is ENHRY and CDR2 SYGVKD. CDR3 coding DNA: TGTGCCATCAGTAGGGACAGCAAAAACATTCAGTACTTC. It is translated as CAISRDSKNIQYF.

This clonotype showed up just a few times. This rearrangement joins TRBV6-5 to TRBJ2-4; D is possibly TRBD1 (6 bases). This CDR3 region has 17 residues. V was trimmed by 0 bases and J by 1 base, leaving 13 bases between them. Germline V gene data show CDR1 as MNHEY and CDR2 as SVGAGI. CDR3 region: CASSYSKTGWAKNIQYF. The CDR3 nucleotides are TGTGCCAGCAGTTACTCAAAAACAGGGTGGGCCAAAAACATTCAGTACTTC.

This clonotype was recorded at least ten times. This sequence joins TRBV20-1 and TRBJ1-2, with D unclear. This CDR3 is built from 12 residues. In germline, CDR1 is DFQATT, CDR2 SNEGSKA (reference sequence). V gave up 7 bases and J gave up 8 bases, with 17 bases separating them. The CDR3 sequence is CSGGRVGYGYTF. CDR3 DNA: TGCAGTGGGGGTAGGGTCGGCTACGGCTACACCTTC.

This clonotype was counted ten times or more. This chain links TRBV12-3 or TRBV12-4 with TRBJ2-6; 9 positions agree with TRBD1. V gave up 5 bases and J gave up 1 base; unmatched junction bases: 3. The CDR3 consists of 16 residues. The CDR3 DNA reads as TGTGCCAGCAGTAAGACAGGGGGGTCTGGGGCCAACGTCCTGACTTTC. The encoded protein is CASSKTGGSGANVLTF.

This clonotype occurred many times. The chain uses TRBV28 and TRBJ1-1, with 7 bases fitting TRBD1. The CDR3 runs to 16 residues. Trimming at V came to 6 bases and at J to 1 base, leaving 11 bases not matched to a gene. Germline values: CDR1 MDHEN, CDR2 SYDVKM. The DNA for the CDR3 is TGTGCCAGCAGCTTCCCAGGGGGGTATTCGAACACTGAAGCTTTCTTT. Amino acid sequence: CASSFPGGYSNTEAFF.

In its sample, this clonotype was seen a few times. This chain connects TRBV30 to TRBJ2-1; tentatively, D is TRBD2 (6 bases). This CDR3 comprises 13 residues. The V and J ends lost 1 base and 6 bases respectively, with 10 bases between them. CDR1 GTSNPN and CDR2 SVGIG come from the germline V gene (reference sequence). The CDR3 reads CAWSARLGNEQFF. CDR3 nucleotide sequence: TGTGCCTGGAGTGCCAGACTAGGCAATGAGCAGTTCTTC.

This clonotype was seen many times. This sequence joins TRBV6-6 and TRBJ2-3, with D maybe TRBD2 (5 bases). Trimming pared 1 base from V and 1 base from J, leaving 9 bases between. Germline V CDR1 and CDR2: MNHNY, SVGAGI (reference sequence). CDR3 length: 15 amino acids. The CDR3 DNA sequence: TGTGCCAGCAGTTACTGGGGAGCCCGCACAGATACGCAGTATTTT. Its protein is CASSYWGARTDTQYF.

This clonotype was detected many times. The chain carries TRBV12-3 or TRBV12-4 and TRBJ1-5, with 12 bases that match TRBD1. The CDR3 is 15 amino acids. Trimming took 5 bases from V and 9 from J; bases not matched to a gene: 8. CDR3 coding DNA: TGTGCCAGCAGTATCGGGACAGGGGGCGCTTGGCCCCAGCATTTT. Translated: CASSIGTGGAWPQHF.

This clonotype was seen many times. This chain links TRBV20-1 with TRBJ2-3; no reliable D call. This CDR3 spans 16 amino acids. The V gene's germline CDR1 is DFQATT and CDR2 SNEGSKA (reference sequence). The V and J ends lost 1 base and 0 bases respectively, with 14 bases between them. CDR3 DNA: TGCAGTGCTAGAGCCCTGATGGCAGAAAGCACAGATACGCAGTATTTT. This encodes CSARALMAESTDTQYF.

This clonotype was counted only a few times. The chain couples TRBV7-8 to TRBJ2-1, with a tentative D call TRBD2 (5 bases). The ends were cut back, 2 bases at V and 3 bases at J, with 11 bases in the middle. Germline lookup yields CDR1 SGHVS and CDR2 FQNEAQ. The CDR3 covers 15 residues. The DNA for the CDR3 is TGTGCCAGCAGCTTATGGAGCGGTAGCTACAATGAGCAGTTCTTC. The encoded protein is CASSLWSGSYNEQFF.

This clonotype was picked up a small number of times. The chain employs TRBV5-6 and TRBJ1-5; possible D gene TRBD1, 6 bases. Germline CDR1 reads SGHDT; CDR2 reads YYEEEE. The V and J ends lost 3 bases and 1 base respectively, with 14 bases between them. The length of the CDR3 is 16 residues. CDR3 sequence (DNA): TGTGCCAGCAGCTCCTGGGGGGGGCGAAGCAATCAGCCCCAGCATTTT. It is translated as CASSSWGGRSNQPQHF.